These 25 T cell receptor beta chains came from one sample sequenced in a study of T-cell memory formation after mild COVID-19. TCRdb passed the 5' RACE reads through MiXCR, listing each CDR3 protein once. Of more than 250,000 distinct CDR3 sequences listed, roughly 18% are singletons. What was sequenced was PBMCs or a T cell subset sorted from them (not recorded which). Receptors originate from a young man who had mild COVID-19 (a few samples of this study predate the infection). Cell type and time point are not known.

Only a few counts were recorded for this clonotype. The chain has TRBV7-2 and TRBJ1-2; 8 positions agree with TRBD1. V shed 5 bases, J shed 3 bases, and the junction held 5 bases outside the gene matches. CDR1 is SGHTA and CDR2 is FQGNSA in the germline V gene. The length of the CDR3 is 14 residues. The CDR3 sequence: CASSVGQGDYGYTF. The CDR3 bases are TGTGCCAGCAGCGTTGGACAGGGCGACTATGGCTACACCTTC.

V usage is TRBV12-3 or TRBV12-4 and J usage is TRBJ2-6; a possible D gene is TRBD1 (5 bases). The V gene lost 3 bases and the J gene lost 2 bases, with 8 bases spanning the gap. The CDR3 covers 15 residues. The DNA for the CDR3 is TGTGCCAGCAGTTTCCGCAGGGCTGGGGCCAACGTCCTGACTTTC. The encoded protein is CASSFRRAGANVLTF.

This clonotype occurred many times. The rearrangement joins TRBV29-1 to TRBJ2-2; D might be TRBD1 (6 bases). There are 12 residues in the CDR3. Germline V CDR1 and CDR2: SQVTM, ANQGSEA. The V end was cut by 2 bases, the J end by 6 bases, with 7 bases between. The CDR3 reads CSVEKGAGELFF. In DNA form, the CDR3 reads TGCAGCGTTGAAAAGGGGGCCGGGGAGCTGTTTTTT.

The chain has TRBV6-5 and TRBJ2-3; perhaps TRBD1 as D (5 bases). Germline CDR1 reads MNHEY; CDR2 reads SVGAGI. The CDR3 is 15 residues long. V was pared by 2 bases and J by 3 bases, with 12 bases between. This CDR3 is CASSYAQGRTDTQYF. The CDR3, as DNA: TGTGCCAGCAGTTACGCGCAGGGCAGGACAGATACGCAGTATTTT.

The CDR3 sequence: CASSLGSGGPSGANVLTF. CDR3 DNA: TGTGCCAGCAGCTTAGGATCTGGAGGCCCCTCTGGGGCCAACGTCCTGACTTTC. The chain has TRBV7-6 and TRBJ2-6, with D tentatively TRBD2 (5 bases). Trimming shortened V by 1 base and J by 0 bases, and 13 bases separated the two germline ends. The germline CDR1 and CDR2 sequences are SGHVS and FNYEAQ. The CDR3 length is 18 residues. Full variable domain (missing parts from reference TRBV7-6 and TRBJ2-6): GAGVSQSPRYKVTKRGQDVALRCDPISGHVSLYWYRQALGQGPEFLTYFNYEAQQDKSGLPNDRFSAERPEGSISTLTIQRTEQRDSAMYRCASSLGSGGPSGANVLTFGAGSRLTVL.

In its sample, this clonotype was seen a few times. V usage is TRBV20-1 and J usage is TRBJ2-7; 10 bases match TRBD2. Germline V lookup: CDR1 DFQATT, CDR2 SNEGSKA (reference sequence). The V gene end was trimmed by 0 bases and the J gene end by 4 bases; junction bases not matched to a gene: 3. The CDR3 runs to 14 residues. The CDR3 loop is CSARDISGGYEQYF. In DNA form, the CDR3 reads TGCAGTGCTAGAGATATTAGCGGGGGGTACGAGCAGTACTTC.

The rearrangement uses TRBV4-2 and TRBJ2-1, with 7 bases that match TRBD2. Germline loops: CDR1 LGHNA, CDR2 YNFKEQ. The CDR3 sequence is 17 residues long. V lost 7 bases to trimming and J lost 3 bases; unmatched junction nucleotides: 15. The CDR3, as DNA: TGTGCCAGCATCCCCTCCCTGGGGGGGGGTATCTACAATGAGCAGTTCTTC. It specifies CASIPSLGGGIYNEQFF.

V usage is TRBV5-1 and J usage is TRBJ2-5; D unclear. Germline V CDR1 and CDR2: SGHRS, YFSETQ. V lost 6 bases, J lost 0 bases, and 18 bases lay in between. This CDR3 contains 16 residues. The CDR3 region is CASIPGPMPHQETQYF. CDR3 coding DNA: TGCGCCAGCATCCCGGGCCCCATGCCTCACCAAGAGACCCAGTACTTC.

This chain joins TRBV18 and TRBJ2-5; possible D gene TRBD1, 5 bases. V was shortened by 0 bases and J by 4 bases, with 18 bases between the two germline ends. This CDR3 has 17 amino acids. Germline V gene lookup returns CDR1 KGHSH and CDR2 LQKENI. The CDR3 DNA reads TGTGCCAGCTCACCACCGGATAGGGGCGCATTTTCAGAGACCCAGTACTTC. Protein product: CASSPPDRGAFSETQYF.

The chain employs TRBV19 and TRBJ2-1; the match to TRBD2 covers 7 bases. The CDR3 sequence is 14 residues long. Germline V gene sequence: CDR1 LNHDA, CDR2 SQIVND (reference sequence). The V and J ends lost 4 bases and 5 bases, in that order; junction bases with no gene match: 5. This CDR3 reads CASSSLAAHNEQFF. The DNA of the CDR3 is TGTGCCAGTAGTAGTCTAGCGGCCCACAATGAGCAGTTCTTC.

This clonotype was counted between two and nine times. This sequence joins TRBV20-1 and TRBJ2-7; 11 bases map to TRBD1. Per germline, CDR1 DFQATT and CDR2 SNEGSKA (reference sequence). V lost 4 bases, J lost 6 bases, and 8 bases stayed unmatched. This CDR3 has 14 amino acids. The CDR3 here is CSAILPGQGGEQYF. DNA of the CDR3: TGCAGTGCTATTCTACCGGGACAGGGGGGCGAGCAGTACTTC.

The CDR3 is CASSFLFYNEQFF. CDR3 DNA sequence: TGTGCCAGCAGCTTTCTATTCTACAATGAGCAGTTCTTC. This chain links TRBV7-2 with TRBJ2-1, with D unresolved. Germline CDR1 SGHTA, CDR2 FQGNSA. The ends were cut back, 3 bases at V and 3 bases at J, with 6 bases in the middle. This CDR3 comprises 13 residues.

CDR3 DNA sequence: TGTGCCACCAGCAGAGATCTATCGAGGAACTACGAGCAGTACGTC. It encodes CATSRDLSRNYEQYV. The chain uses TRBV15 and TRBJ2-7; D is ambiguous. The CDR3 extends over 15 amino acids. The germline gives CDR1 LNHNV, CDR2 YYDKDF (reference sequence). V dropped 0 bases and J dropped 3 bases, with 12 bases sitting between them.

The chain recombines TRBV14 with TRBJ1-2; D possibly corresponds to TRBD1 (6 bases). Trimming removed 4 bases at V and 5 bases at J, with 8 bases between. The length of the CDR3 is 12 residues. Germline CDR1 reads SGHDN; CDR2 reads FVKESK. CDR3 nucleotide sequence: TGTGCCAGCAGCCCCGGACAGTATGGCTACACCTTC. It yields the protein CASSPGQYGYTF.

The table lists this clonotype with a few counts. The chain carries TRBV4-2 and TRBJ1-1; D is undetermined. CDR1 and CDR2 from the germline V gene are LGHNA and YNFKEQ. The CDR3 runs 14 residues. V dropped 0 bases and J dropped 0 bases, with 5 bases sitting between them. CDR3 residues: CASSQDSLNTEAFF. CDR3 DNA: TGTGCCAGCAGCCAAGACAGCTTGAACACTGAAGCTTTCTTT.

The chain has TRBV6-5 and TRBJ1-1; TRBD1 might be the D (6 bases). Germline V gene sequence: CDR1 MNHEY, CDR2 SVGAGI. The V and J ends lost 5 bases and 0 bases respectively, with 16 bases between them. The CDR3 contains 16 residues. DNA of the CDR3: TGTGCCAGCAGTCGACTCAGGGGTCTCATGAACACTGAAGCTTTCTTT. This sequence encodes CASSRLRGLMNTEAFF.

V usage is TRBV12-3 or TRBV12-4 and J usage is TRBJ1-2; weak D call: TRBD1 (5 bases). V lost 7 bases and J 3 bases, leaving 15 bases between the germline ends. CDR3 length equals 14 residues. CDR3 sequence (DNA): TGTGCCAGCACAATCCTGGCGGGGGACTATGGCTACACCTTC. This translates into CASTILAGDYGYTF.

This clonotype has just a few counts. The gene calls are TRBV7-9 and TRBJ2-5; D gene ambiguous. V lost 11 bases, J lost 1 base, and 8 bases lay in between. This CDR3 has 11 amino acids. Germline V lookup: CDR1 SEHNR, CDR2 FQNEAQ (reference sequence). CDR3 sequence reads: CALERQETQYF. CDR3 DNA sequence: TGTGCCCTCGAGCGCCAAGAGACCCAGTACTTC.

This clonotype was seen only a few times. This chain uses TRBV7-9 with TRBJ2-1; D assignment may be TRBD1 or TRBD2 (5 bases each). Trimming removed 8 bases at V and 2 bases at J, with 7 bases between. CDR3 size: 12 residues. Germline V CDR1 and CDR2: SEHNR, FQNEAQ (reference sequence). The CDR3 DNA is TGTGCCAGCCGGGGCACCTACAATGAGCAGTTCTTC. Translating it yields CASRGTYNEQFF.

This chain connects TRBV7-2 to TRBJ2-5; TRBD2 matches at 8 bases. Germline lookup yields CDR1 SGHTA and CDR2 FQGNSA. Trimming at V came to 5 bases and at J to 3 bases, leaving 11 bases not matched to a gene. This CDR3 spans 16 amino acids. The CDR3: CASSPPPLRGEETQYF. CDR3 DNA sequence: TGTGCCAGCAGCCCACCGCCATTGCGGGGGGAAGAGACCCAGTACTTC.

This clonotype appeared a few times. The chain links TRBV30 to TRBJ1-5; maybe TRBD1 (5 bases). The CDR3 covers 16 residues. CDR1 is GTSNPN and CDR2 is SVGIG in the germline V gene (reference sequence). The V end lost 0 bases, the J end lost 11 bases, and 23 bases lay between the germline ends. The CDR3 region has the DNA TGTGCCTGGAGTGTAAATCGTGGACACACACTTTTAGCCCAGCATTTT. It codes for CAWSVNRGHTLLAQHF.

This clonotype was seen ten or more times. The chain links TRBV28 to TRBJ2-1; tentatively, D is TRBD2 (5 bases). Germline V lookup: CDR1 MDHEN, CDR2 SYDVKM. Trimming took off 4 bases at V and 8 bases at J, with 15 bases between the two ends. CDR3 size: 14 residues. The CDR3 sequence is CASSSPGGRYEQFF. CDR3 nucleotide sequence: TGTGCCAGCAGTTCCCCCGGCGGGCGGTATGAGCAGTTCTTC.

This clonotype came up a few times. This chain uses TRBV9 with TRBJ2-3; 9 bases map to TRBD1. Trimming took 3 bases from V and 3 from J; bases not matched to a gene: 11. The germline V gene encodes CDR1 SGDLS and CDR2 YYNGEE. The CDR3 extends over 17 amino acids. CDR3 sequence reads: CASSAMTGGFGTDTQYF. In DNA form, the CDR3 reads TGTGCCAGCAGCGCGATGACAGGGGGGTTCGGAACAGATACGCAGTATTTT.

This clonotype was seen a handful of times. The chain couples TRBV5-1 to TRBJ2-1; D gene unclear. Germline V gives CDR1 SGHRS, CDR2 YFSETQ. The CDR3 is 17 residues long. With 6 bases removed from V and 8 bases from J, the gap between germline ends came to 27 bases. DNA for the CDR3: TGCGCCAGCACCCAAGCTGCCGTCAGTTCATCCCCCTATGAGCAGTTCTTC. Translated: CASTQAAVSSSPYEQFF. Combining the CDR3 with reference TRBV5-1 and TRBJ2-1 gives the whole variable domain KAGVTQTPRYLIKTRGQQVTLSCSPISGHRSVSWYQQTPGQGLQFLFEYFSETQRNKGNFPGRFSGRQFSNSRSEMNVSTLELGDSALYLCASTQAAVSSSPYEQFFGPGTRLTVL.

This clonotype turned up a few times. This chain links TRBV9 with TRBJ2-1; D gene ambiguous. Germline V gene data show CDR1 as SGDLS and CDR2 as YYNGEE. V lost 0 bases to trimming and J lost 3 bases, with 10 bases between them. This CDR3 comprises 15 residues. CDR3 loop: CASSVEQDFYNEQFF. The CDR3 nucleotides are TGTGCCAGCAGCGTAGAGCAAGACTTCTACAATGAGCAGTTCTTC.